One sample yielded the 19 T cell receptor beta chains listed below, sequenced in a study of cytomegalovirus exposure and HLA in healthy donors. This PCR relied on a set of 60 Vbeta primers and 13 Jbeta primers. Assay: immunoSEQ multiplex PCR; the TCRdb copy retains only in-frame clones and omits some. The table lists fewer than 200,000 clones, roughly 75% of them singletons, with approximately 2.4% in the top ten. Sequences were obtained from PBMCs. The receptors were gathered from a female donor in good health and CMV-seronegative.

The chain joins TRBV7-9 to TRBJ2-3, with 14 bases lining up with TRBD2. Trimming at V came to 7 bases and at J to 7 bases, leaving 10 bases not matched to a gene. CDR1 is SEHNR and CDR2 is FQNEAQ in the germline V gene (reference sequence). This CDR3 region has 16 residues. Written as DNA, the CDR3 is TGTGCCAGCACCCCGCCCGGACTAGCGGGGGGACATACGCAGTATTTT. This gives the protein CASTPPGLAGGHTQYF.

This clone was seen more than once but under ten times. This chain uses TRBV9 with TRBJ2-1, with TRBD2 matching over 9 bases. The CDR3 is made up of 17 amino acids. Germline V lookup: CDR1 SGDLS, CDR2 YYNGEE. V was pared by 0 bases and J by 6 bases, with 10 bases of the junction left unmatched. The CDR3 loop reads CASSVEGAGGSGNEQFF. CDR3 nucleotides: TGTGCCAGCAGCGTAGAAGGCGCGGGAGGGTCGGGCAATGAGCAGTTCTTC.

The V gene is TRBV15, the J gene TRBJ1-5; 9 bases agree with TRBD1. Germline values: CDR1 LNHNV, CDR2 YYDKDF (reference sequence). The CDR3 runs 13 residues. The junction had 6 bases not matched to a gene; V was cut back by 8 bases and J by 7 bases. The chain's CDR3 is CATGTGLRQPQHF. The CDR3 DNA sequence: TGTGCCACCGGGACAGGGTTAAGGCAGCCCCAGCATTTT.

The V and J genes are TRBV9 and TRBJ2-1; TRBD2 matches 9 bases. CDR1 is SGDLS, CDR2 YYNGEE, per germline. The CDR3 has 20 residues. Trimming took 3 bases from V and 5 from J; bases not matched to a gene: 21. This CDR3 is CASSARRVAGEEGGHNEQFF. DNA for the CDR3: TGTGCCAGCAGCGCCCGCCGGGTAGCGGGAGAGGAAGGGGGCCACAATGAGCAGTTCTTC.

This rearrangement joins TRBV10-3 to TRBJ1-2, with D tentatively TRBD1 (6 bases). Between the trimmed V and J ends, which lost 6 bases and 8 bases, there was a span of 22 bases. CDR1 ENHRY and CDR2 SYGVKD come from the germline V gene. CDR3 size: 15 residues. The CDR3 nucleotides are TGTGCCATCAGGCGACTCGAAACAGGGTCGGAGGGCTACACCTTC. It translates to CAIRRLETGSEGYTF.

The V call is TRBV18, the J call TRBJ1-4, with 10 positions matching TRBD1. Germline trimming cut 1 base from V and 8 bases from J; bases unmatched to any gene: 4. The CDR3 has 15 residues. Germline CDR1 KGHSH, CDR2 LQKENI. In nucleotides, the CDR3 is TGTGCCAGCTCACCACTTGGGACAGGGGACGAAAAACTGTTTTTT. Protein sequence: CASSPLGTGDEKLFF. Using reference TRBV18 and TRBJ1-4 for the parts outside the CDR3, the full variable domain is NAGVMQNPRHLVRRRGQEARLRCSPMKGHSHVYWYRQLPEEGLKFMVYLQKENIIDESGMPKERFSAEFPKEGPSILRIQQVVRGDSAAYFCASSPLGTGDEKLFFGSGTQLSVL.

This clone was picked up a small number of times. The CDR3 bases are TGTGCCAGCAGTTTTGGGTCGGGGACAGGGATTAACTATGGCTACACCTTC. This gives the protein CASSFGSGTGINYGYTF. The V and J genes are TRBV28 and TRBJ1-2, with 9 nucleotides matching TRBD1. V shed 3 bases, J shed 1 base, and the junction held 9 bases outside the gene matches. This CDR3 comprises 17 residues. In germline, CDR1 is MDHEN, CDR2 SYDVKM.

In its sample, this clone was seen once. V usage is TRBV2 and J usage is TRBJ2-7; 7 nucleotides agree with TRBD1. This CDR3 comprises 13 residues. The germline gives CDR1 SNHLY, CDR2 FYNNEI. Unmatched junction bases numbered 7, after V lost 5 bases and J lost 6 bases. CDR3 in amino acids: CASSRQGPAEQYF. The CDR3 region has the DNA TGTGCCAGCAGTAGACAGGGTCCGGCCGAGCAGTACTTC.

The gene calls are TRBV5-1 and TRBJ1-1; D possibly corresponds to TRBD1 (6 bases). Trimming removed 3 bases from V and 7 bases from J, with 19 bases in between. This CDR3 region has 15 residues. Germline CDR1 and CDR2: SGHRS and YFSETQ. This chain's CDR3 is CASSYGQTRSNEAFF. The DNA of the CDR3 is TGCGCCAGCAGCTACGGACAGACCCGCTCGAATGAAGCTTTCTTT.

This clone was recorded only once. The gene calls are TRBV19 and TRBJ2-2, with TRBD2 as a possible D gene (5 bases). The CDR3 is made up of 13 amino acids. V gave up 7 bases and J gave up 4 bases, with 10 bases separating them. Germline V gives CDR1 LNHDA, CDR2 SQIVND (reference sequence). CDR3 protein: CASNSEGTGELFF. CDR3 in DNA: TGTGCCAGTAATAGCGAGGGCACCGGGGAGCTGTTTTTT.

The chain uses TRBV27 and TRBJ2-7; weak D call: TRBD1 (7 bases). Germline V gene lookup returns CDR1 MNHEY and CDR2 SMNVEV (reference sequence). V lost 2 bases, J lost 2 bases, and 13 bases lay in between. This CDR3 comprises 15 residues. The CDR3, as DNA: TGTGCCAGCAGTTTAGGCCCAGGGGGGCCCTACGAGCAGTACTTC. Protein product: CASSLGPGGPYEQYF.

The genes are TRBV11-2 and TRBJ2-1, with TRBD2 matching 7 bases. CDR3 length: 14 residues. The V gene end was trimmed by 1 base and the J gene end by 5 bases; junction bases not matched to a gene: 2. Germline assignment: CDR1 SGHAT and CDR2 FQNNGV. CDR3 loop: CASSLAAGHNEQFF. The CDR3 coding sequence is TGTGCCAGCAGCTTAGCAGCGGGGCACAATGAGCAGTTCTTC.

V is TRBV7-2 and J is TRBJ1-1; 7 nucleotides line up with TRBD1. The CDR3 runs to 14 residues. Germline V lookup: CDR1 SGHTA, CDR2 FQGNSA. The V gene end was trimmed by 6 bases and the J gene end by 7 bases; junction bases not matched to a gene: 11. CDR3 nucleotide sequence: TGTGCCAGCAGAGCAGGGGGAAGAGTGAGTGAAGCTTTCTTT. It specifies CASRAGGRVSEAFF.

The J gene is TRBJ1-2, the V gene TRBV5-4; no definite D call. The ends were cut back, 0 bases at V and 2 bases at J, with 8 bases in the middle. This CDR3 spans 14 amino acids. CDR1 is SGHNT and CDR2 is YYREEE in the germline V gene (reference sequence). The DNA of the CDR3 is TGTGCCAGCAGCTTGGACAGTAGGAACTATGGCTACACCTTC. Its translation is CASSLDSRNYGYTF. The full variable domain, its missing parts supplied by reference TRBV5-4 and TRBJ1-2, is ETGVTQSPTHLIKTRGQQVTLRCSSQSGHNTVSWYQQALGQGPQFIFQYYREEENGRGNFPPRFSGLQFPNYSSELNVNALELDDSALYLCASSLDSRNYGYTFGSGTRLTVV.

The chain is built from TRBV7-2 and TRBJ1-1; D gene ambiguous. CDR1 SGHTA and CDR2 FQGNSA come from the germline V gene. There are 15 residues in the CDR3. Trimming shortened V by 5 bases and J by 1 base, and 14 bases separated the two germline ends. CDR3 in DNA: TGTGCCAGCAGCCCCCAGACTATACGGAACACTGAAGCTTTCTTT. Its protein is CASSPQTIRNTEAFF.

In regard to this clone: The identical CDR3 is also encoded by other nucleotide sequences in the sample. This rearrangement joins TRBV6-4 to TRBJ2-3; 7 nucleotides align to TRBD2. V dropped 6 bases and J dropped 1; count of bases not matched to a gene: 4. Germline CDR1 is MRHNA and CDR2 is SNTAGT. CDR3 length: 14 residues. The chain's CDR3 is CASSERGGTDTQYF. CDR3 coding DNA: TGTGCCAGCAGCGAGCGGGGAGGCACAGATACGCAGTATTTT.

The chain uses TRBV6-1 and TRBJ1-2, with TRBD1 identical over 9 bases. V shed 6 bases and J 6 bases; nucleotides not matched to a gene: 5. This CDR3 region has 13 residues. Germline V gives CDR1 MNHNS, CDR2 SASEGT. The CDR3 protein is CASRGTGKNGYTF. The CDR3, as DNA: TGTGCCAGCAGGGGGACAGGGAAGAATGGCTACACCTTC.

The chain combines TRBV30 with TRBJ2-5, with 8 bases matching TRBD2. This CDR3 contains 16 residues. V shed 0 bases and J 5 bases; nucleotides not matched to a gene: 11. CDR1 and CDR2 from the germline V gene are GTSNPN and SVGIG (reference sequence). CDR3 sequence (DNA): TGTGCCTGGAGTGTTCTCTCGGGAGGGCCATGGGAGACCCAGTACTTC. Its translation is CAWSVLSGGPWETQYF.

This chain's CDR3 is CASSSGGSTNEKLFF. Written as DNA, the CDR3 is TGCGCCAGCAGCTCCGGGGGGTCAACTAATGAAAAACTGTTTTTT. The chain is built from TRBV5-1 and TRBJ1-4, with D maybe TRBD1 (5 bases). Deletions cut 3 bases from V and 0 bases from J, with 9 bases between. The CDR3 runs 15 residues. Germline V gives CDR1 SGHRS, CDR2 YFSETQ.